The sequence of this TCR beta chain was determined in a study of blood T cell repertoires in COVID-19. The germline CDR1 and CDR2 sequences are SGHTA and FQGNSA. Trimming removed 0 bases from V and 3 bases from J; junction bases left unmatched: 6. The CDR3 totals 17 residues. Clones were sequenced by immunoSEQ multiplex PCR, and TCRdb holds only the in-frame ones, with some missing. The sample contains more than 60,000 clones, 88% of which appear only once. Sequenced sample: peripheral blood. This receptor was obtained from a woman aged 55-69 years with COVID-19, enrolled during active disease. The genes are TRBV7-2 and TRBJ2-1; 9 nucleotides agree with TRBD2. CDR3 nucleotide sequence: TGTGCCAGCAGCTTAGCGCCAGGCGGGGGGGGCTACAATGAGCAGTTCTTC. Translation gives CASSLAPGGGGYNEQFF.